This passage covers 25 T cell receptor beta chains from one sample sequenced in a study of Tregs in tolerant kidney transplant recipients. TCRdb keeps only in-frame clones here, not all; method: immunoSEQ multiplex PCR. The sample yields 74,000 or so clones, 91% seen once. Related graft donors supplied nonmyeloablative bone marrow transplants, and mixed chimerism was transient. The sample was CD4+ T cells from blood (PBMCs), taken 24 months after the transplant. The receptors were gathered from a human patient who received a combined kidney and bone marrow transplant. Some of the T cells might come from the graft donor.

This clone was found once. V and J are TRBV6-1 and TRBJ1-2; D is unresolved. Between the trimmed V and J ends, which lost 6 bases and 5 bases, there was a span of 13 bases. The CDR3 covers 13 residues. CDR1 is MNHNS and CDR2 is SASEGT in the germline V gene. In DNA form, the CDR3 reads TGTGCCAGCAGCACAGTAGTCTTTTATGGCTACACCTTC. Its protein is CASSTVVFYGYTF.

The chain employs TRBV7-9 and TRBJ1-1; TRBD1 matches at 7 bases. The CDR3 extends over 14 amino acids. With V trimmed by 4 bases and J by 7 bases, 9 bases remained unmatched. Germline lookup yields CDR1 SEHNR and CDR2 FQNEAQ (reference sequence). CDR3 DNA sequence: TGTGCCAGCAGCTCACAGGACGGGACAGATGAAGCTTTCTTT. Its translation is CASSSQDGTDEAFF.

The chain has TRBV6-6 and TRBJ2-1, with D hard to call. Trimming left V 3 bases short and J 5 bases short, with 8 bases between. The CDR3 runs 13 residues. CDR1 MNHNY and CDR2 SVGAGI come from the germline V gene (reference sequence). CDR3 sequence: CASSYWRNNEQFF. In DNA, the CDR3 is TGTGCCAGCAGTTATTGGCGGAACAATGAGCAGTTCTTC.

CDR3 amino acids: CASSAPAQVGGYTF. The CDR3 DNA reads TGTGCCAGCAGCGCTCCTGCTCAGGTAGGAGGCTACACCTTC. The chain couples TRBV4-2 to TRBJ1-2; D is ambiguous. Germline V CDR1 and CDR2: LGHNA, YNFKEQ. The CDR3 totals 14 residues. V lost 5 bases, J lost 8 bases, and 18 bases lay in between.

The chain links TRBV7-3 to TRBJ2-5; TRBD2 matches 14 bases. This CDR3 comprises 19 residues. V lost 3 bases to trimming and J lost 2 bases; unmatched junction nucleotides: 11. Germline CDR1 SGHTA, CDR2 FQGTGA. The CDR3 protein is CASSFVGTSGGNPQETQYF. CDR3 nucleotides: TGTGCCAGCAGCTTTGTCGGGACTAGCGGGGGTAACCCTCAAGAGACCCAGTACTTC.

This clone was recorded once. The V gene is TRBV6-6, the J gene TRBJ1-1; weak D call: TRBD1 (6 bases). Trimming removed 2 bases at V and 6 bases at J, with 10 bases between. The CDR3 is 13 amino acids. Germline CDR1 MNHNY, CDR2 SVGAGI (reference sequence). The CDR3 here is CASSYPGQSEAFF. CDR3 in DNA: TGTGCCAGCAGTTACCCCGGACAGTCTGAAGCTTTCTTT.

The chain couples TRBV5-1 to TRBJ2-1; 12 bases fit TRBD1. The junction had 3 bases not matched to a gene; V was cut back by 0 bases and J by 8 bases. Looked up from germline, CDR1 is SGHRS and CDR2 is YFSETQ. CDR3 length: 15 amino acids. The CDR3 sequence: CASSLGGTGGDEQFF. The CDR3 DNA reads TGCGCCAGCAGCTTGGGGGGGACAGGGGGCGATGAGCAGTTCTTC. The whole variable domain, filled in from reference TRBV5-1 and TRBJ2-1, reads KAGVTQTPRYLIKTRGQQVTLSCSPISGHRSVSWYQQTPGQGLQFLFEYFSETQRNKGNFPGRFSGRQFSNSRSEMNVSTLELGDSALYLCASSLGGTGGDEQFFGPGTRLTVL.

As regards this clone: A junction end diverges from the germline sequence, so it may reflect a read error. The chain links TRBV4-2 to TRBJ2-1; tentatively, D is TRBD1 (6 bases). This CDR3 comprises 15 residues. Germline values: CDR1 LGHNA, CDR2 YNFKEQ. As DNA, the CDR3 is TGTGCCAGCCGCCAAAGGGGGTCCACCTACAATGAGCAGTTCTTC. It yields the protein CASRQRGSTYNEQFF.

This rearrangement joins TRBV6-1 to TRBJ1-3; TRBD1 might be the D (5 bases). Trimming removed 8 bases at V and 3 bases at J, with 11 bases between. CDR3 length equals 13 residues. The germline CDR1 and CDR2 sequences are MNHNS and SASEGT. The CDR3 protein is CASGRGGGNTIYF. CDR3 bases: TGTGCCAGCGGTAGGGGAGGTGGAAACACCATATATTTT.

The V call is TRBV29-1, the J call TRBJ1-2, with TRBD1 matching 8 bases. CDR1 and CDR2 from the germline V gene are SQVTM and ANQGSEA. The J segment lost 3 bases and the V segment lost 3 bases, leaving 12 bases of the junction unmatched. This CDR3 has 16 amino acids. This chain's CDR3 is CSVDEGWQGADYGYTF. The CDR3 nucleotides read TGCAGCGTTGACGAGGGGTGGCAGGGGGCCGACTATGGCTACACCTTC.

This clone showed up just once. V usage is TRBV19 and J usage is TRBJ1-1, with a weak D call TRBD1 (6 bases). Trimming pared 4 bases from V and 6 bases from J, leaving 9 bases between. The CDR3 is 12 residues long. The germline V gene has CDR1 LNHDA and CDR2 SQIVND (reference sequence). CDR3 nucleotide sequence: TGTGCCAGTAGTACCCGGACAGCTGAAGCTTTCTTT. It is translated as CASSTRTAEAFF.

The chain recombines TRBV15 with TRBJ2-7; 10 positions match TRBD2. The CDR3 spans 16 residues. V lost 1 base to trimming and J lost 0 bases; unmatched junction nucleotides: 3. Germline assignment: CDR1 LNHNV and CDR2 YYDKDF (reference sequence). The chain's CDR3 is CATSRGTSGFSYEQYF. The CDR3 region has the DNA TGTGCCACCAGCAGAGGGACTAGCGGTTTCTCCTACGAGCAGTACTTC.

CDR3 protein: CAWSAHPRKPQHF. Written as DNA, the CDR3 is TGTGCCTGGAGTGCCCACCCTAGGAAGCCCCAGCATTTT. The J gene is TRBJ1-5, the V gene TRBV30; D gene ambiguous. V gave up 1 base and J gave up 8 bases, with 12 bases separating them. Germline CDR1 is GTSNPN and CDR2 is SVGIG (reference sequence). The CDR3 is made up of 13 amino acids.

This sequence joins TRBV28 and TRBJ1-6; D unclear. CDR1 and CDR2 (germline): MDHEN, SYDVKM. Between the trimmed V and J ends, which lost 6 bases and 2 bases, there was a span of 8 bases. The CDR3 runs 14 residues. The CDR3 sequence is CASSSGTYNSPLHF. The DNA for the CDR3 is TGTGCCAGCAGCTCGGGGACCTATAATTCACCCCTCCACTTT.

The genes are TRBV2 and TRBJ2-7; D is perhaps TRBD2 (5 bases). CDR1 SNHLY and CDR2 FYNNEI come from the germline V gene. Trimming took off 7 bases at V and 5 bases at J, with 27 bases between the two ends. This CDR3 has 17 amino acids. This CDR3 reads CASIGPHSIGRRHEQYF. The CDR3 DNA reads as TGTGCCAGCATAGGCCCCCATAGTATTGGCCGGAGGCACGAGCAGTACTTC.

The chain has TRBV5-4 and TRBJ1-1; no clear D. V was pared by 4 bases and J by 6 bases, with 19 bases between. The germline gives CDR1 SGHNT, CDR2 YYREEE (reference sequence). This CDR3 spans 15 amino acids. The CDR3 is CASSRPGNEGAEAFF. The CDR3 nucleotides read TGTGCCAGCAGCCGACCGGGGAATGAAGGCGCTGAAGCTTTCTTT.

This clone was seen once. CDR3 in amino acids: CASAQAGGISYEQYF. The CDR3 region has the DNA TGTGCCAGCGCCCAAGCGGGAGGGATCTCCTACGAGCAGTACTTC. The chain links TRBV6-5 to TRBJ2-7; 10 positions match TRBD2. The CDR3 consists of 15 residues. The J segment lost 0 bases and the V segment lost 8 bases, leaving 7 bases of the junction unmatched. The germline gives CDR1 MNHEY, CDR2 SVGAGI.

In this sample, this clone turned up a few times. The chain has TRBV5-1 and TRBJ2-5; a possible D gene is TRBD2 (5 bases). The ends were cut back, 0 bases at V and 5 bases at J, with 8 bases in the middle. This CDR3 comprises 13 residues. Germline lookup yields CDR1 SGHRS and CDR2 YFSETQ. The CDR3 is CASSLGQRETQYF. CDR3 coding DNA: TGCGCCAGCAGCTTGGGCCAGCGGGAGACCCAGTACTTC.

CDR3 coding DNA: TGTGCCAGCAGCGAGACTAGCGGGAGGGTTCAGACCCAGTACTTC. This gives the protein CASSETSGRVQTQYF. This sequence joins TRBV9 and TRBJ2-5; 14 bases are a match to TRBD2. In germline, CDR1 is SGDLS, CDR2 YYNGEE. CDR3 length: 15 residues. Losses at the gene ends were 3 bases for V and 6 bases for J; bases not matched to a gene: 4.

The rearrangement uses TRBV27 and TRBJ2-2; 12 positions agree with TRBD2. From germline, CDR1 is MNHEY and CDR2 SMNVEV (reference sequence). With V trimmed by 2 bases and J by 7 bases, 8 bases remained unmatched. This CDR3 has 17 amino acids. CDR3 DNA: TGTGCCAGCAGTTTACCCCGGACTAGCGGGACTGTCGGGGAGCTGTTTTTT. This codes for CASSLPRTSGTVGELFF.

The V and J genes are TRBV6-4 and TRBJ2-4; TRBD2 might be the D (6 bases). The germline gives CDR1 MRHNA, CDR2 SNTAGT. The ends were cut back, 6 bases at V and 8 bases at J, with 29 bases in the middle. The CDR3 covers 18 residues. The DNA of the CDR3 is TGTGCCAGCAGCGGGGACCTGGAGGGTAAGGCCCTAGGGTACATTCAGTACTTC. Protein sequence: CASSGDLEGKALGYIQYF.

This chain connects TRBV7-9 to TRBJ2-7, with unresolved D. Per the germline V gene, CDR1 is SEHNR and CDR2 is FQNEAQ (reference sequence). V was clipped by 1 base and J by 8 bases, with 12 bases between them. The CDR3 runs 13 residues. The CDR3 spells CASSLEAKIQQYF. For the CDR3, the DNA is TGTGCCAGCAGCTTAGAAGCCAAAATCCAGCAGTACTTC.

This sequence joins TRBV5-1 and TRBJ2-3; 9 bases match TRBD1. CDR1 SGHRS and CDR2 YFSETQ come from the germline V gene. The V gene end was trimmed by 4 bases and the J gene end by 7 bases; junction bases not matched to a gene: 10. This CDR3 region has 15 residues. This CDR3 reads CASSGRDRVLYTQYF. The DNA of the CDR3 is TGCGCCAGCAGCGGGCGGGACAGGGTTCTTTATACGCAGTATTTT.

This chain joins TRBV5-1 and TRBJ2-5, with 10 bases that match TRBD2. The CDR3 runs 15 residues. Trimming at V came to 7 bases and at J to 3 bases, leaving 9 bases not matched to a gene. Looked up from germline, CDR1 is SGHRS and CDR2 is YFSETQ. This CDR3 reads CASVHGLAGEETQYF. The DNA of the CDR3 is TGCGCCAGCGTTCACGGCCTAGCGGGGGAAGAGACCCAGTACTTC.

The CDR3: CASSLPSSILTGELFF. DNA of the CDR3: TGTGCCAGCAGCCTACCGTCTTCTATCCTCACCGGGGAGCTGTTTTTT. The rearrangement uses TRBV5-6 and TRBJ2-2, with no clear D. The germline V gene has CDR1 SGHDT and CDR2 YYEEEE. V dropped 4 bases and J dropped 4 bases, with 17 bases sitting between them. This CDR3 is built from 16 residues.